The rows below give T cell receptor beta chains drawn from one sample of a study of blood T cells in healthy people across ages. TCRdb re-called the 5' RACE reads through MiXCR, storing one row per CDR3 protein. The data show some 790,000 distinct CDR3 sequences, around 30% seen once. The specimen was blood. The receptors here all came from a woman of 80 years or more in good health. Both conserved end residues are part of each CDR3. D genes are given only for firm matches. The size entry is marked missing in some rows and otherwise reads once, few, many or a size class.

>-|TRBJ2-7|many|TRBV7-2
TGTGCCAGCAGCTTCTATGGCCTAGGGGAGCAGTACTTC
CASSFYGLGEQYF
>-|TRBJ2-7|many|TRBV5-5
TGTGCCAGCAGCTTGGGTATTACGGCTAGCTTTGACGAGCAGTACTTC
CASSLGITASFDEQYF
>-|TRBJ1-5|-|TRBV6-5
TGTGCCAGCAGTTACGGGGGGGACGGACAGCCCCAGCATTTT
CASSYGGDGQPQHF
>TRBD1|TRBJ1-2|many|TRBV5-6
TGTGCCAGCAGCTTGCCGGGACAGGTATATGGCTACACCTTC
CASSLPGQVYGYTF
>TRBD1|TRBJ1-2|many|TRBV7-2
TGTGCCAGCAGCTTCACCTTGACAGGGGTGTATGGCTACACCTTC
CASSFTLTGVYGYTF
>TRBD1|TRBJ2-1|many|TRBV12-3/TRBV12-4
TGTGCCAGCAGCCCGACAGGGGGAGAAAATGAGCAGTTCTTC
CASSPTGGENEQFF
>-|TRBJ1-4|-|TRBV10-3
TGTGCCACCCGGGACCCAACTAATGAAAAACGGTTTTTT
CATRDPTNEKRFF
>-|TRBJ1-6|many|TRBV20-1
TGCAGTGCTGCCAAACAGGAAAATAATTCACCCCTCCACTTT
CSAAKQENNSPLHF
>-|TRBJ2-7|once|TRBV5-1
TGCGCCAGCAGCCCTTTGACAGAATACTACGAGCAGTACTTC
CASSPLTEYYEQYF
>-|TRBJ2-7|-|TRBV5-1
TGCGCCAGCAGCTTTCGGGAATGGTTTTCCAGCTCCTACGAGCAGTACTTC
CASSFREWFSSSYEQYF
>TRBD1|TRBJ1-6|-|TRBV20-1
TGCAGTGCACCGAAGGACAGGAGCTCCTATAATTCACCCCTCCACTTT
CSAPKDRSSYNSPLHF
>TRBD2|TRBJ2-5|-|TRBV3-1
TGTGCCAGCAGCCAAGATGGGGGGGACCAAGAGACCCAGTACTTC
CASSQDGGDQETQYF
>-|TRBJ1-5|-|TRBV2
TGTGCCAGCAGTGAAGTGGTACAACAGAATCAGCCCCAGCATTTT
CASSEVVQQNQPQHF
>-|TRBJ2-3|-|TRBV2
TGTGCCAGCTTAAACGCGATGAAGTTAGCAGATACGCAGTATTTT
CASLNAMKLADTQYF
>TRBD2|TRBJ2-3|many|TRBV11-2
TGTGCCAGCAGCTTAGATAGCGGGGGACTAACGCAGTATTTT
CASSLDSGGLTQYF
>TRBD1|TRBJ2-6|few|TRBV30
TGTGCTGCTATAGAGACAGGGTCTGGGGCCAACGTCCTGACTTTC
CAAIETGSGANVLTF
>-|TRBJ1-1|few|TRBV5-1
TGCGCCAGCAGCGCAAATATGGTTGGTGAAGCTTTCTTT
CASSANMVGEAFF
>-|TRBJ2-2|-|TRBV6-4
TGTGCCAGCAGTTGGACACCGAACACCGGGGGGCTGTTTTTT
CASSWTPNTGGLFF
>TRBD1|TRBJ1-2|-|TRBV29-1
TGCAGCGTGTCAACCGGGACAGGGGCCGGGAGTAGTGGCTACACCTTC
CSVSTGTGAGSSGYTF
>-|TRBJ2-5|-|TRBV20-1
TGCAGTGCTGGCTACATGGGGGGCCGCCCGTACTTC
CSAGYMGGRPYF
>TRBD1|TRBJ2-6|-|TRBV5-1
TGCGCCAGCAGCCAGGGACAGGGGCGAACTCTCTCTGGGGCCAACGTCCTGACTTTC
CASSQGQGRTLSGANVLTF
>-|TRBJ2-3|many|TRBV9
TGTGCCAGCAGCAAACGACTCTTCGCTAGCACAGATACGCAGTATTTT
CASSKRLFASTDTQYF
>TRBD2|TRBJ2-7|many|TRBV20-1
TGCAGTGCCGGACTAGCGGGGGGGAAGTACGAGCAGTACTTC
CSAGLAGGKYEQYF
>-|TRBJ1-6|-|TRBV11-1
TGTGCCAGCAGCTTCGGGCGAGGAGAATCACCCCTCCACTTT
CASSFGRGESPLHF
>-|TRBJ2-1|-|TRBV6-5
TGTGCCAGCAGTGTACAACTTCAGGGGAATGAGCAGTTCTTC
CASSVQLQGNEQFF
>-|TRBJ2-3|once|TRBV10-3
TGTGCCATCACCAGCACAGATACGCAGTATTTT
CAITSTDTQYF
>-|TRBJ2-7|many|TRBV2
TGTGCCAGCAGCCTGAACGAGCAGTACTTC
CASSLNEQYF
>-|TRBJ2-5|many|TRBV3-1
TGTGCCAGCAGCCAAGCCATGGTCGCCCAAGAGACCCAGTACTTC
CASSQAMVAQETQYF
>-|TRBJ2-1|many|TRBV12-3/TRBV12-4
TGTGCCAGCAGCCAGCAATTGAGCTCCTACAATGAGCAGTTCTTC
CASSQQLSSYNEQFF
>-|TRBJ2-7|-|TRBV7-2
TGTGCCAGCAGCCCACCATCGGGACGCGAGCAGTACTTC
CASSPPSGREQYF
>-|TRBJ2-1|few|TRBV7-9
TGTGCCAGCAGCTTAGGGCTTTGGGCAGGGAAGTTCTTC
CASSLGLWAGKFF
>-|TRBJ1-3|-|TRBV7-9
TGTGCCACCCCAGTTCGGGCGGACTCTGGAAACACCATATATTTT
CATPVRADSGNTIYF
>TRBD1|TRBJ1-2|few|TRBV15
TGTGCCACCAGCCTAGACAGGGATAACTATGGCTACACCTTC
CATSLDRDNYGYTF
>-|TRBJ2-7|many|TRBV28
TGTGCCAGCACCCTAGGTGGGGGATACGAGCAGTACTTC
CASTLGGGYEQYF
>-|TRBJ1-5|many|TRBV29-1
TGCAGCGTTGAAGAAAACAACAATCAGCCCCAGCATTTT
CSVEENNNQPQHF
>-|TRBJ1-2|-|TRBV20-1
TGCAGTGCTAGAGATCGGCAGCACGCTAACTATGGCTACACCTTC
CSARDRQHANYGYTF
>-|TRBJ1-6|few|TRBV7-2
TGTGCCAGCAGACCCCAGGGGTGGGATAATTCACCCCTCCACTTT
CASRPQGWDNSPLHF
>-|TRBJ2-2|-|TRBV19
TGTGCCAGTAGTATAGGACAGGACACCGGGGAGCTGTTTTTT
CASSIGQDTGELFF
>TRBD1|TRBJ2-3|few|TRBV7-6
TGTGCCAGCAGCTCCCGGACAGGGACGACAGATACGCAGTATTTT
CASSSRTGTTDTQYF
>-|TRBJ1-5|few|TRBV7-9
TGTGCCAGCAGCTTAAGTCTTAGCAATCAGCCCCAGCATTTT
CASSLSLSNQPQHF
>TRBD1|TRBJ1-4|many|TRBV6-5
TGTGCCAGCAGTTCGACAGGGTCTGGTGAAAAACTGTTTTTT
CASSSTGSGEKLFF
>TRBD1|TRBJ1-6|-|TRBV18
TGTGCCAGCTCACCGACAGGGGACATGAGCTCCTATAATTCACCCCTCCACTTT
CASSPTGDMSSYNSPLHF
>TRBD2|TRBJ2-7|few|TRBV11-2
TGTGCCAGCAGCTCGGGACTAGCGGGGGGGCAGGAGCAGTACTTC
CASSSGLAGGQEQYF
>TRBD2|TRBJ2-7|few|TRBV28
TGTGCCAGCAGTTCCGCTAGCGGGGGTTCCTACAATGAGCAGTACTTC
CASSSASGGSYNEQYF
>-|TRBJ1-5|-|TRBV9
TGTGCCAGCAGCGTAAAGACAGATCAGCCCCAGCATTTT
CASSVKTDQPQHF
>-|TRBJ1-5|-|TRBV7-2
TGTGCCGGCAGCTTAGCGAGTGACGGGCAGCCCCAGCATTTT
CAGSLASDGQPQHF
>-|TRBJ2-7|many|TRBV29-1
TGCAGCGTTGGAGACAGTAAAGCCGAGCAGTACTTC
CSVGDSKAEQYF